The clone carrying this TCR beta chain came up many times. Its antigen remains unidentified. The CDR3 covers 15 residues. Per germline, CDR1 SGHAT and CDR2 FQNNGV. The V and J ends lost 5 bases and 0 bases respectively, with 12 bases between them. Individual cDNA molecules each received unique molecular identifiers attached to them. MiXCR was run by TCRdb on the 5' RACE reads, yielding one entry per CDR3 protein. The table shows 25,000 to 35,000 distinct CDR3 sequences, with roughly 5% occurring only once. The sample is drawn from a study of early T cells in non-severe SARS-CoV-2 infection. Study context: Chains were unpaired, as sequencing was done on bulk RNA from unsorted whole blood. Study outcomes and limitations: There was a bias toward anti-spike CD8 responses in VDJdb matching, which missed private and CD4 specificities.

The V and J genes are TRBV11-2 and TRBJ2-3, with D possibly being TRBD1 (6 bases). The sequence was collected from an adult who was a healthcare worker with PCR-confirmed SARS-CoV-2 infection or an uninfected control (not recorded which). The sample was whole blood. DNA of the CDR3: TGTGCCAGCAGCCAAACAGGACAGAGCACAGATACGCAGTATTTT. Protein sequence: CASSQTGQSTDTQYF.